This T cell receptor beta chain originates from a study of regulatory T cells in long-lasting Graves disease. In this sample, this clonotype turned up a few times. No antigen is known for it. The time point was: newly diagnosed GD, antithyroid drugs for less than 3 months. PBMC-extracted RNA yielded the TCR library. One endocrinology department in Xi'an, China, was where patients came from. Approximately 8.2-milliliter peripheral blood samples went into EDTA tubes. The CDR3 loop spans 14 amino acids. The V end was cut by 1 base, the J end by 4 bases, with 10 bases between. From germline, CDR1 is SGHRS and CDR2 YFSETQ. CDR3-region Arm-PCR and iRepertoire HTBI primers produced the TCR beta libraries. TCRdb independently ran MiXCR on the multiplex PCR reads; one entry per CDR3 protein. Of roughly 380,000 distinct CDR3 sequences in the sample, 15% to 19% were seen once. Study conclusions and caveats: Samples came from peripheral blood alone, without thyroid tissue. Segments TRBV28, TRBJ1-2 and TRBJ2-5 showed preferential usage in persistent disease.

The rearrangement joins TRBV5-1 to TRBJ2-3; unclear D gene. The sample here was peripheral blood mononuclear cells (PBMCs), taken at new diagnosis, from a patient treated with antithyroid drugs. The receptor's source is a female donor with Graves disease. The CDR3 DNA reads as TGCGCCAGCAGCTTGTTGGGTCCGGCAGATACGCAGTATTTT. This translates into CASSLLGPADTQYF.